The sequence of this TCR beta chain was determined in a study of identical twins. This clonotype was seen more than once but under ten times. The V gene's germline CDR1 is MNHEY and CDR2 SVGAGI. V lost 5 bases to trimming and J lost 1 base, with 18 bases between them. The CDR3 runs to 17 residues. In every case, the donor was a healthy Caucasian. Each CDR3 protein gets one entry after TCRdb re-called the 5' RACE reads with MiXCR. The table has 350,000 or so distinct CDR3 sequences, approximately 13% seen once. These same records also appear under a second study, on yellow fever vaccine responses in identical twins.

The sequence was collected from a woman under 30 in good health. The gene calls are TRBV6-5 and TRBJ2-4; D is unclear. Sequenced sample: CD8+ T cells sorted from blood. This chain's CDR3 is CASSHAQDVSAKNIQYF. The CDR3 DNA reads TGTGCCAGCAGTCACGCCCAGGACGTTTCGGCCAAAAACATTCAGTACTTC.